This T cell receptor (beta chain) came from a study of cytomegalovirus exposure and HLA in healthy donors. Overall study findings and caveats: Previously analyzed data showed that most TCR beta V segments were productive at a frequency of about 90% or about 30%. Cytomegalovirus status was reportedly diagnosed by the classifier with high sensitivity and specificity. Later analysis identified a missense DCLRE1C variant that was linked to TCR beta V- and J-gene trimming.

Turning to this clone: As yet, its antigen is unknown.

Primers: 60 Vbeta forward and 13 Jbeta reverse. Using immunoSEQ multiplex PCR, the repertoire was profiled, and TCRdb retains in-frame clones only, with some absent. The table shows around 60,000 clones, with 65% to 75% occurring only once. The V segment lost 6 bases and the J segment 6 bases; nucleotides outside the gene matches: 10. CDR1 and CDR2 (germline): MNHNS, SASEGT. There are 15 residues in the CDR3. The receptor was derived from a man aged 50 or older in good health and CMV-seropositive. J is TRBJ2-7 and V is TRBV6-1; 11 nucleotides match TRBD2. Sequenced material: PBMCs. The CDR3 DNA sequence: TGTGCCAGCAGATTAGCGGGAGGGCCGGGCGTCGAGCAGTACTTC. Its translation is CASRLAGGPGVEQYF.